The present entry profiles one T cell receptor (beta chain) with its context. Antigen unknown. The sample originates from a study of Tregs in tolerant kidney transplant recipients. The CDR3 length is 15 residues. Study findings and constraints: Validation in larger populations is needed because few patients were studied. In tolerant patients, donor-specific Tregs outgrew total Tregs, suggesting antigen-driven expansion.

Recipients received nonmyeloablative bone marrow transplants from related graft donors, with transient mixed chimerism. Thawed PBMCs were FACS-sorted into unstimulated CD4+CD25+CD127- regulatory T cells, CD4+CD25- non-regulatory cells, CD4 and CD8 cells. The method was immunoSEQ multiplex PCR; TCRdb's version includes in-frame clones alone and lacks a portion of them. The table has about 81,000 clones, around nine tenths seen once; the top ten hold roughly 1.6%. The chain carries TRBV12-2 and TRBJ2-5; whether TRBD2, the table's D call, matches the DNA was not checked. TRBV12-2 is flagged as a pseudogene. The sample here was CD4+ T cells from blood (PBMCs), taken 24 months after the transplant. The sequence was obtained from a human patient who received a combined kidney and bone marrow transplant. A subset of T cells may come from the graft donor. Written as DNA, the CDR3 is TGTGCAACCCGCGGATCACGAATTAACCAAGAGACCCAGTACTTC. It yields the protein CATRGSRINQETQYF.